This entry lists 7 T cell receptor beta chains sequenced from one sample in a study of cytomegalovirus exposure and HLA in healthy donors. Researchers ran the PCR with 60 Vbeta and 13 Jbeta primers. Sequencing was performed with immunoSEQ multiplex PCR; in TCRdb, only in-frame clones are kept and a portion is missing. Found here are about 72,000 clones, 60% to 75% of them singletons; the top ten hold roughly a fifth. The sequencing input was PBMCs. The receptor set was obtained from a man between 40 and 49 years old in good health and CMV-seropositive.

The chain has TRBV19 and TRBJ1-1; 9 bases fit TRBD1. This CDR3 region has 15 residues. Per germline, CDR1 LNHDA and CDR2 SQIVND (reference sequence). J lost 7 bases, V lost 5 bases, and 11 bases had no gene match. CDR3 loop: CASSPTGQGLGEAFF. DNA of the CDR3: TGTGCCAGTAGTCCCACGGGACAGGGATTAGGTGAAGCTTTCTTT.

V is TRBV20-1 and J is TRBJ1-1; D perhaps matches TRBD1 (6 bases). The germline CDR1 and CDR2 sequences are DFQATT and SNEGSKA (reference sequence). The CDR3 is made up of 11 amino acids. The germline V and J ends were trimmed by 6 bases and 4 bases, with 9 bases remaining between them. The CDR3 sequence: CSANRVTEAFF. The CDR3 DNA reads TGCAGTGCAAACAGGGTCACTGAAGCTTTCTTT.

The chain carries TRBV30 and TRBJ2-7, with a weak D call TRBD1 (5 bases). Germline-derived CDR1 and CDR2 are GTSNPN and SVGIG (reference sequence). V lost 4 bases, J lost 2 bases, and 9 bases lay in between. The CDR3 spans 12 residues. The CDR3 DNA reads as TGTGCCTGGACCCAGGGCGCCTACGAGCAGTACTTC. Translating it yields CAWTQGAYEQYF.

V gene TRBV6-6 combines with J gene TRBJ1-3; D is ambiguous. The length of the CDR3 is 14 residues. V lost 2 bases and J lost 3, with 8 bases in between. Germline lookup yields CDR1 MNHNY and CDR2 SVGAGI (reference sequence). CDR3 region: CASSYTPGGNTIYF. In nucleotides, the CDR3 is TGTGCCAGCAGTTACACCCCCGGTGGAAACACCATATATTTT.

In DNA form, the CDR3 reads TGTGCCAGTAGTATCGCGACTAGCGGCACCGGGGAGCTGTTTTTT. This encodes CASSIATSGTGELFF. The rearrangement uses TRBV19 and TRBJ2-2, with 9 bases aligning to TRBD2. The germline V gene encodes CDR1 LNHDA and CDR2 SQIVND (reference sequence). There are 15 residues in the CDR3. Unmatched junction bases numbered 3, after V lost 3 bases and J lost 4 bases.

The chain carries TRBV7-8 and TRBJ2-1; 12 nucleotides align to TRBD2. Germline trimming cut 0 bases from V and 9 bases from J; bases unmatched to any gene: 18. Germline V gives CDR1 SGHVS, CDR2 FQNEAQ. CDR3 length: 20 residues. This CDR3 reads CASSLAIIGASGGAHGEQFF. The CDR3 DNA sequence: TGTGCCAGCAGCTTAGCTATCATCGGGGCTAGCGGGGGGGCACATGGTGAGCAGTTCTTC.

This rearrangement joins TRBV6-5 to TRBJ2-7, with D unresolved. V lost 4 bases, J lost 0 bases, and 10 bases lay in between. Germline V gene lookup returns CDR1 MNHEY and CDR2 SVGAGI. This CDR3 contains 14 residues. CDR3 DNA: TGTGCCAGCAGTTTGAGAAGCCTCTCCTACGAGCAGTACTTC. Protein: CASSLRSLSYEQYF.